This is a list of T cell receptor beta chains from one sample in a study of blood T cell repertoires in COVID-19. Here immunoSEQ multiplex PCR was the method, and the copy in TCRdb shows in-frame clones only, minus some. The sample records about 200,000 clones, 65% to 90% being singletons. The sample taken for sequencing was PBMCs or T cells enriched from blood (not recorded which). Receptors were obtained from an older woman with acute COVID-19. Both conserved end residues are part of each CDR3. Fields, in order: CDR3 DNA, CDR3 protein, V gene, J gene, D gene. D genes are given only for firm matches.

CDR3 DNA: TGTGCCAGCAGGGTCGGGACAGGGAATGGCTACACCTTC
CDR3 protein: CASRVGTGNGYTF
V gene: TRBV6-5
J gene: TRBJ1-2
D gene: TRBD1

CDR3 DNA: TGCGCCAGCAGCTTGGAAGGCGGAGACAATCAGCCCCAGCATTTT
CDR3 protein: CASSLEGGDNQPQHF
V gene: TRBV5-1
J gene: TRBJ1-5
D gene: .

CDR3 DNA: TGTGCCTGGAGTGCCCCGGCCCCCGCGCGGGAAAAACTGTTTTTT
CDR3 protein: CAWSAPAPAREKLFF
V gene: TRBV30
J gene: TRBJ1-4
D gene: .

CDR3 DNA: TGTGCCAGCAGCGTAGGAGGGAGTAATAATTCACCCCTCCACTTT
CDR3 protein: CASSVGGSNNSPLHF
V gene: TRBV9
J gene: TRBJ1-6
D gene: .

CDR3 DNA: TGTGCCAGCAGTGAGCAGGGGGGTACGGGCGAGCAGTACTTC
CDR3 protein: CASSEQGGTGEQYF
V gene: TRBV2
J gene: TRBJ2-7
D gene: .

CDR3 DNA: TGTGCCAGCAGTTTAGGGCCACTCACCGGGGAGCTGTTTTTT
CDR3 protein: CASSLGPLTGELFF
V gene: TRBV27
J gene: TRBJ2-2
D gene: .

CDR3 DNA: TGCACCAGCCGGCGGGCAGGGGTAGCCTCTTCGGGAGAGACCCAGTACTTC
CDR3 protein: CTSRRAGVASSGETQYF
V gene: TRBV1
J gene: TRBJ2-5
D gene: .

CDR3 DNA: TGTGCCAGCAGCTCTTCCGGGACAGGGGGAGGGGAGACCCAGTACTTC
CDR3 protein: CASSSSGTGGGETQYF
V gene: TRBV7-9
J gene: TRBJ2-5
D gene: TRBD1

CDR3 DNA: TGTGCCAGCAGCGCGGGACAGGGGAGGGAGACCCAGTACTTC
CDR3 protein: CASSAGQGRETQYF
V gene: TRBV25-1
J gene: TRBJ2-5
D gene: TRBD1

CDR3 DNA: TGTGCCAGCACCTCCGGTAGGGGGAGCACAGATACGCAGTATTTT
CDR3 protein: CASTSGRGSTDTQYF
V gene: TRBV9
J gene: TRBJ2-3
D gene: .

CDR3 DNA: TGTGCCAGCAGCGTAGCGAAGGCTAGTGGCTACACCTTC
CDR3 protein: CASSVAKASGYTF
V gene: TRBV9
J gene: TRBJ1-2
D gene: .

CDR3 DNA: TGTGCCAGTTCCAGCGGGTCTACCCCCTACGAGCAGTACTTC
CDR3 protein: CASSSGSTPYEQYF
V gene: TRBV28
J gene: TRBJ2-7
D gene: .

CDR3 DNA: TGTGCCAGCGGGACTAGCGGGATTGGCACAGATACGCAGTATTTT
CDR3 protein: CASGTSGIGTDTQYF
V gene: TRBV2
J gene: TRBJ2-3
D gene: TRBD2

CDR3 DNA: TGTGCCAGCAGCGTAGGACAGGGTCAGGCTGAAGCTTTCTTT
CDR3 protein: CASSVGQGQAEAFF
V gene: TRBV9
J gene: TRBJ1-1
D gene: TRBD1

CDR3 DNA: TGTGCCAAATCGGGTCAGCCCCAGCATTTT
CDR3 protein: CAKSGQPQHF
V gene: TRBV6-5
J gene: TRBJ1-5
D gene: .

CDR3 DNA: TGTGCCAGCAGTCCTCCTGCTGGAAACACCATATATTTT
CDR3 protein: CASSPPAGNTIYF
V gene: TRBV12-3/TRBV12-4
J gene: TRBJ1-3
D gene: .

CDR3 DNA: TGTGCCAGTAGCCTTCCCGCAGGGCATGCAGGCGAGCAGTACTTC
CDR3 protein: CASSLPAGHAGEQYF
V gene: TRBV19
J gene: TRBJ2-7
D gene: .

CDR3 DNA: TGTGCCAGCAGTTTAACAGGGGCTCGTTACTCCTACGAGCAGTACTTC
CDR3 protein: CASSLTGARYSYEQYF
V gene: TRBV6-2/TRBV6-3
J gene: TRBJ2-7
D gene: TRBD1

CDR3 DNA: TGTGCCAGCAAGGGACAGGGGTCCTACGAGCAGTACTTC
CDR3 protein: CASKGQGSYEQYF
V gene: TRBV7-9
J gene: TRBJ2-7
D gene: TRBD1

CDR3 DNA: TGTGCCAGCAGACCGGGACAGCACACCGGGGAGCTGTTTTTT
CDR3 protein: CASRPGQHTGELFF
V gene: TRBV2
J gene: TRBJ2-2
D gene: TRBD1

CDR3 DNA: TGTGCCACCAGCAGGGACAGGAACTCCTACAATGAGCAGTTCTTC
CDR3 protein: CATSRDRNSYNEQFF
V gene: TRBV15
J gene: TRBJ2-1
D gene: TRBD1

CDR3 DNA: TGTGCCATCAGTGAGTCCCGGGTAACTGGAAACACCATATATTTT
CDR3 protein: CAISESRVTGNTIYF
V gene: TRBV10-3
J gene: TRBJ1-3
D gene: .

CDR3 DNA: TGTGCCAGCAGCTTCTCACAGGCTTCGGGTGGCTACACCTTC
CDR3 protein: CASSFSQASGGYTF
V gene: TRBV7-6
J gene: TRBJ1-2
D gene: .

CDR3 DNA: TGTGCCAGCAGCTTATTTCTAGCGGGAGGGTTCGAGGAGCAGTTCTTC
CDR3 protein: CASSLFLAGGFEEQFF
V gene: TRBV7-2
J gene: TRBJ2-1
D gene: TRBD2